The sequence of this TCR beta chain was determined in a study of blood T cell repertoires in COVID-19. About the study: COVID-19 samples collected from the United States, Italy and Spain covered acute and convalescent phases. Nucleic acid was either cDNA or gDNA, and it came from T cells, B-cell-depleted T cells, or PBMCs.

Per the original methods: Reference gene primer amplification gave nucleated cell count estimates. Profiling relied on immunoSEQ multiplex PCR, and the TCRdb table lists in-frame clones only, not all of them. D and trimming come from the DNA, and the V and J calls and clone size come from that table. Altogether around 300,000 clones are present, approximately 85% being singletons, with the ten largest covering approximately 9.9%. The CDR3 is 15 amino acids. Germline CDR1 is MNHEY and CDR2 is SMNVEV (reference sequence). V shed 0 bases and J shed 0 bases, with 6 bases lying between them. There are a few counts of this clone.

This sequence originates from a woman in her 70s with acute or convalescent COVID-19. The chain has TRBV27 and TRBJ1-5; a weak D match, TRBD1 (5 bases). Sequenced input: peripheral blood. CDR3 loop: CASSLSGHSNQPQHF. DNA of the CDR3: TGTGCCAGCAGTTTATCGGGGCATAGCAATCAGCCCCAGCATTTT.